This entry concerns a single T cell receptor beta chain. These data are taken from a study of blood T cell repertoires in COVID-19. This CDR3 contains 14 residues. Germline V gene lookup returns CDR1 LGHDT and CDR2 YNNKEL (reference sequence). V lost 2 bases to trimming and J lost 10 bases; unmatched junction nucleotides: 7. Original processing methods: Amplifying reference gene primers gave estimates of nucleated cell counts. Using immunoSEQ multiplex PCR, the repertoire was profiled, and TCRdb retains in-frame clones only, with some absent. V, J and clone size are taken as reported in that table, and D and trimming were inferred from the DNA itself. Counted here are some 260,000 clones, 82% occurring once; the ten biggest clones make up 4.5% to 6%.

Sequencing was carried out using peripheral blood. The sequence came from a woman of 80 years or more with active or convalescent COVID-19. The V and J genes are TRBV3-1 (or the pseudogene TRBV3-2) and TRBJ2-1; 8 nucleotides agree with TRBD1. CDR3 protein: CASSQTTGVGEQFF. The DNA of the CDR3 is TGTGCCAGCAGCCAAACGACAGGGGTAGGCGAGCAGTTCTTC.